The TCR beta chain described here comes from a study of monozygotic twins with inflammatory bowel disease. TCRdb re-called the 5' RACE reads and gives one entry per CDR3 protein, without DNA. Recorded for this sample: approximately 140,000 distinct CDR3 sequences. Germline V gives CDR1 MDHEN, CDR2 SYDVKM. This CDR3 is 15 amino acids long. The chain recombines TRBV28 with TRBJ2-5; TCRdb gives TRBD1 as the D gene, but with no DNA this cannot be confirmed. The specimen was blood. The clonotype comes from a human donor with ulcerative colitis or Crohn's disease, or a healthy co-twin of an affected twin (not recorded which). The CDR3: CASSRTSGIQETQYF.